Below, 9 T cell receptor beta chains from the same sample are listed, as sequenced in a study of early T cells in non-severe SARS-CoV-2 infection. TCRdb passed the 5' RACE reads through MiXCR, listing each CDR3 protein once. This sample carries more than 70,000 distinct CDR3 sequences, approximately 11% of them seen once, and the ten largest clones take about 12%. Sequencing was performed on whole blood, taken at baseline. These receptors all stem from an adult who was a healthcare worker with PCR-confirmed SARS-CoV-2 infection or an uninfected control (not recorded which).

This clonotype occurred a few times. This chain joins TRBV12-3 or TRBV12-4 and TRBJ2-6; unclear D gene. This CDR3 is built from 17 residues. With 6 bases removed from V and 2 bases from J, the gap between germline ends came to 17 bases. CDR3 amino acids: CASRSPRLTTGANVLTF. The CDR3, as DNA: TGTGCCAGCAGATCACCTCGGCTGACCACTGGGGCCAACGTCCTGACTTTC.

This clonotype has a handful of counts. The V and J genes are TRBV5-1 and TRBJ2-7; 7 nucleotides line up with TRBD1. V gave up 4 bases and J gave up 5 bases; unmatched junction bases: 12. The length of the CDR3 is 15 residues. CDR1 is SGHRS, CDR2 YFSETQ, per germline. CDR3 coding DNA: TGCGCCAGCAGCCGCGTACAGGGGATTTTCGACGAGCAGTACTTC. This encodes CASSRVQGIFDEQYF.

This clonotype was recorded many times. The genes are TRBV12-3 or TRBV12-4 and TRBJ1-5; TRBD1 matches 8 bases. The CDR3 length is 15 residues. The ends lost 4 bases at V and 2 bases at J; junction bases unmatched: 4. The CDR3 loop is CASSYSTGGNQPQHF. DNA for the CDR3: TGTGCCAGCAGTTATTCGACAGGGGGCAATCAGCCCCAGCATTTT.

The table lists this clonotype with many counts. V and J are TRBV6-6 and TRBJ1-6; D is undetermined. Trimming pared 6 bases from V and 10 bases from J, leaving 13 bases between. This CDR3 has 13 residues. Germline values: CDR1 MNHNY, CDR2 SVGAGI (reference sequence). CDR3 in amino acids: CASRTGRGSPLHF. CDR3 in DNA: TGTGCCAGCAGGACGGGAAGAGGGTCACCCCTCCACTTT.

Many counts were recorded for this clonotype. The chain combines TRBV7-3 with TRBJ2-1; the D call may be TRBD1 or TRBD2 (5 bases each). This CDR3 spans 15 amino acids. V was shortened by 0 bases and J by 6 bases, with 12 bases between the two germline ends. Germline loops: CDR1 SGHTA, CDR2 FQGTGA. CDR3 loop: CASSLTGDPSNEQFF. The CDR3 DNA follows: TGTGCCAGCAGCTTAACGGGGGACCCTAGCAATGAGCAGTTCTTC. The full variable domain, with the rest looked up from reference TRBV7-3 and TRBJ2-1, is GAGVSQTPSNKVTEKGKYVELRCDPISGHTALYWYRQSLGQGPEFLIYFQGTGAADDSGLPNDRFFAVRPEGSVSTLKIQRTERGDSAVYLCASSLTGDPSNEQFFGPGTRLTVL.

This clonotype has at least ten counts. The chain couples TRBV4-1 to TRBJ2-5; maybe TRBD2 (7 bases). The V and J ends lost 4 bases and 2 bases respectively, with 14 bases between them. The CDR3 consists of 15 residues. Looked up from germline, CDR1 is MGHRA and CDR2 is YSYEKL. The CDR3 coding sequence is TGCGCCAGCAGCCCCTTCGGGGGGCCACAAGAGACCCAGTACTTC. This codes for CASSPFGGPQETQYF.

The V gene is TRBV12-5, the J gene TRBJ2-7; D possibly uses TRBD1 or TRBD2 (5 bases each). This CDR3 is 13 amino acids long. From germline, CDR1 is LGHNT and CDR2 FRNRAP. The germline V and J ends were trimmed by 3 bases and 6 bases, with 12 bases remaining between them. CDR3: CASGLGEGFEQYF. The CDR3 bases are TGTGCTAGTGGTTTAGGTGAGGGGTTCGAGCAGTACTTC.

The CDR3, as DNA: TGTGCCAGTAGTTGGGGACTAGCCGGGGAGACCCAGTACTTC. The encoded protein is CASSWGLAGETQYF. This chain uses TRBV19 with TRBJ2-5; 9 nucleotides match TRBD2. The CDR3 loop spans 14 amino acids. Unmatched junction bases numbered 6, after V lost 5 bases and J lost 5 bases. CDR1 is LNHDA, CDR2 SQIVND, per germline (reference sequence).

This rearrangement joins TRBV3-1 to TRBJ2-2; TRBD2 might be the D (5 bases). The V gene lost 4 bases and the J gene lost 4 bases, with 10 bases spanning the gap. The CDR3 is 14 residues long. Germline lookup yields CDR1 LGHDT and CDR2 YNNKEL (reference sequence). CDR3 in DNA: TGTGCCAGCAGCCTAGAACTAGGCACCGGGGAGCTGTTTTTT. Protein: CASSLELGTGELFF.